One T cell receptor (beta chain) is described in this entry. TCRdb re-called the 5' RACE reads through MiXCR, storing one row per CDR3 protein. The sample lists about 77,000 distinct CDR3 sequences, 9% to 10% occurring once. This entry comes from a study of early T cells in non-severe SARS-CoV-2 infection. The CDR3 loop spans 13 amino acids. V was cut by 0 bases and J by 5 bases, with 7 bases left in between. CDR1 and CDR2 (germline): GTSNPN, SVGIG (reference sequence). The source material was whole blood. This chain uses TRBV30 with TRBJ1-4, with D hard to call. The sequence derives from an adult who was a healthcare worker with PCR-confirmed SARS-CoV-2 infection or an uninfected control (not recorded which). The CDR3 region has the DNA TGTGCCTGGAGTGTCGGCGTAAATGAAAAACTGTTTTTT. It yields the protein CAWSVGVNEKLFF.